A selection of T cell receptor beta chains follows, all from one sample in a study of T cell changes during pregnancy in multiple sclerosis. The data were produced by immunoSEQ multiplex PCR, yet TCRdb's version contains in-frame clones alone and is incomplete. This table has tens of thousands of clones, roughly 92% appearing once. Sequencing used peripheral blood, obtained in the third trimester of pregnancy. The receptors were gathered from a female donor in good health, enrolled as a control in a pregnancy study. The CDR3 runs from the conserved cysteine through the conserved F or W. D genes are given only for firm matches. Only part of the rows carry a size: once, few, many, or a class if the clone is expanded.

abundance: NA
d_gene: NA
j_gene: TRBJ1-1
v_gene: TRBV28
CDR3nt: TGTGCCAGCAGTCTTGGTAGGCGGACTGAAGCTTTCTTT
CDR3aa: CASSLGRRTEAFF

abundance: NA
d_gene: NA
j_gene: TRBJ2-2
v_gene: TRBV6-5
CDR3nt: TGTGCCAGCAGGGAGGACCCGACCGGGGAGCTGTTTTTT
CDR3aa: CASREDPTGELFF

abundance: once
d_gene: TRBD1
j_gene: TRBJ2-7
v_gene: TRBV10-2
CDR3nt: TGCGCCAGCAGGGCAGGGGGCGAGCAGTACTTC
CDR3aa: CASRAGGEQYF

abundance: NA
d_gene: NA
j_gene: TRBJ2-1
v_gene: TRBV5-1
CDR3nt: TGCGCCAGCAGCTTAAGTAAAGCGGCGGAGCAGTTCTTC
CDR3aa: CASSLSKAAEQFF

abundance: NA
d_gene: NA
j_gene: TRBJ2-3
v_gene: TRBV5-6
CDR3nt: TGTGCCAGCAGCGCGTGGGAGATAGGGCTAGATACGCAGTATTTT
CDR3aa: CASSAWEIGLDTQYF

abundance: NA
d_gene: TRBD2
j_gene: TRBJ2-1
v_gene: TRBV28
CDR3nt: TGTGCCAGCAGCATCCACCTAGCGGGAGCTTATTATGAGCAGTTCTTC
CDR3aa: CASSIHLAGAYYEQFF

abundance: NA
d_gene: NA
j_gene: TRBJ2-1
v_gene: TRBV4-1
CDR3nt: TGCGCCAGCCAGGGGGGTAGAGGGTCCTACAATGAGCAGTTCTTC
CDR3aa: CASQGGRGSYNEQFF

abundance: NA
d_gene: TRBD1
j_gene: TRBJ1-5
v_gene: TRBV2
CDR3nt: TGTGCCAGCAGTGAAGACAGGGGGTTAAATCAGCCCCAGCATTTT
CDR3aa: CASSEDRGLNQPQHF

abundance: NA
d_gene: TRBD1
j_gene: TRBJ1-1
v_gene: TRBV4-3
CDR3nt: TGCGCCAGCAGCCAGGACAGGGTTCGTAATGTGGACACTGAAGCTTTCTTT
CDR3aa: CASSQDRVRNVDTEAFF

abundance: NA
d_gene: NA
j_gene: TRBJ2-1
v_gene: TRBV4-2
CDR3nt: TGTGCCAGCAGCCAAGATCTGGGTAGAGGATACAATGAGCAGTTCTTC
CDR3aa: CASSQDLGRGYNEQFF

abundance: NA
d_gene: NA
j_gene: TRBJ1-5
v_gene: TRBV27
CDR3nt: TGTGCCAGCAGTTTGAACAGAAATCAGCCCCAGCATTTT
CDR3aa: CASSLNRNQPQHF

abundance: once
d_gene: TRBD2
j_gene: TRBJ2-1
v_gene: TRBV5-1
CDR3nt: TGCGCCAGCAGCTTGGCCTCTAGCGGGGAGTACAATGAGCAGTTCTTC
CDR3aa: CASSLASSGEYNEQFF

abundance: NA
d_gene: TRBD2
j_gene: TRBJ2-7
v_gene: TRBV4-1
CDR3nt: TGCGCCAGCAGCAAACTAGCGGGAGGTACGGCGGGTGAGCAGTACTTC
CDR3aa: CASSKLAGGTAGEQYF

abundance: NA
d_gene: NA
j_gene: TRBJ1-1
v_gene: TRBV28
CDR3nt: TGTGCCAGCAGTCCCCGGACTCGAACTGAAGCTTTCTTT
CDR3aa: CASSPRTRTEAFF

abundance: NA
d_gene: NA
j_gene: TRBJ1-1
v_gene: TRBV2
CDR3nt: TGTGCCAGCAGTGGCGAGGACACTGAAGCTTTCTTT
CDR3aa: CASSGEDTEAFF

abundance: NA
d_gene: NA
j_gene: TRBJ1-5
v_gene: TRBV15
CDR3nt: TGTGCCACCAGCAGAGATTTTAGGGGCGCTGATCAGCCCCAGCATTTT
CDR3aa: CATSRDFRGADQPQHF

abundance: NA
d_gene: TRBD2
j_gene: TRBJ2-7
v_gene: TRBV19
CDR3nt: TGTGCCAGTAGTCTACTAGCGGGCGAAGGAGCCGAGCAGTACTTC
CDR3aa: CASSLLAGEGAEQYF

abundance: NA
d_gene: NA
j_gene: TRBJ1-5
v_gene: TRBV28
CDR3nt: TGTGCCAGCAGTTCTATATCCCGTGTATCGCGGCAGCCCCAGCATTTT
CDR3aa: CASSSISRVSRQPQHF

abundance: NA
d_gene: TRBD1
j_gene: TRBJ2-5
v_gene: TRBV5-1
CDR3nt: TGCGCCAGCAGCGCGGGACAGGGGGGTGGGGAGACCCAGTACTTC
CDR3aa: CASSAGQGGGETQYF

abundance: NA
d_gene: TRBD1
j_gene: TRBJ1-4
v_gene: TRBV6-1
CDR3nt: TGTGCCAGCAGTGACCGAGACAGGGGGCAACTGTTTTTT
CDR3aa: CASSDRDRGQLFF

abundance: NA
d_gene: TRBD2
j_gene: TRBJ2-5
v_gene: TRBV18
CDR3nt: TGTGCCAGCTCACCCCGCCAGGGACTAGCGGGAGAGACCCAGTACTTC
CDR3aa: CASSPRQGLAGETQYF

abundance: NA
d_gene: NA
j_gene: TRBJ1-1
v_gene: TRBV5-6
CDR3nt: TGTGCCAGCAGCCGCCGGACAGCGAACACTGAAGCTTTCTTT
CDR3aa: CASSRRTANTEAFF

abundance: NA
d_gene: NA
j_gene: TRBJ2-5
v_gene: TRBV7-3
CDR3nt: TGTGCCAGCAGCTTAAGCGGGCCAGCGATGGGGGAGACCCAGTACTTC
CDR3aa: CASSLSGPAMGETQYF

abundance: NA
d_gene: TRBD2
j_gene: TRBJ2-1
v_gene: TRBV10-3
CDR3nt: TGTGCCATCAGTGAGTCTTGGACTAGCGGGATGGAATACGAGCAGTTCTTC
CDR3aa: CAISESWTSGMEYEQFF

abundance: NA
d_gene: NA
j_gene: TRBJ1-2
v_gene: TRBV28
CDR3nt: TGTGCCAGCAGTTTAGCAGGGGCCTATGGCTACACCTTC
CDR3aa: CASSLAGAYGYTF